This entry features one T cell receptor beta chain sequence. This clonotype has a handful of counts. The target of this receptor is not known. No base-level quality is on record; no much larger clone is a single base apart. Relative to germline, V is 6 bases shorter and J is 15 bases shorter, with 15 bases between their ends. The germline V gene supplies CDR1 MDHEN and CDR2 SYDVKM. Taken from cysteine to phenylalanine, the CDR3 has 11 residues. Kept here is only the CDR3 DNA, which spans 33 bases and is read in frame from base 1. Preparation of the library involved multiplex PCR. The instrument given in TCRdb is Illumina HiSeq 4000. iRepertoire HTBI primers and Arm-PCR amplification of CDR3 regions were used to construct TCR beta libraries. PCR products were gel purified before sequencing. The original methods were these. A total of around 59 TRBV and about 13 TRBJ segments were identified across samples and were used for gene usage analysis of CDR3 amino acid clonotypes. Filtered high-quality paired reads were merged into contigs using COPE and FqMerger. BLAST was used to align contigs to IMGT TRBV, TRBD and TRBJ reference genes, with CDR3 defined following IMGT. Any clonotype with a frequency above 0.1% was counted as a highly expanded clone. Repertoire diversity was measured by Shannon entropy, and V-J evenness by the Gini coefficient. Clonotypes shared by more than one individual were considered public. Starting from the raw public reads, TCRdb applied fastp trimming at Q25, assembled clones with MiXCR and retained in-frame beta chains. For every CDR3 protein sequence, its rows merge into one entry that carries the most common genes and DNA. These V and J calls rely on TCRdb rather than the paper's analysis. For this sample the table gives 350,000 to 500,000 distinct CDR3 sequences, of which 16% were detected only once. The ten largest clones take up roughly a tenth of the sample.

The record originates from a study of regulatory T cells in long-lasting Graves disease (TCRdb year 2021). A note on the overall study: Patients with newly diagnosed Graves' disease had been on antithyroid drugs for under 3 months. This study used TCR sequencing and RNA sequencing of peripheral blood to compare persistent Graves' disease patients against newly diagnosed Graves' disease patients. The study was registered as a clinical trial and conducted in China. A total of about 35 samples underwent TCR sequencing, from about 13 patients with persistent Graves' disease and approximately 20 patients with newly diagnosed Graves' disease. Points the paper makes about the study in general: Only peripheral blood was studied, because thyroid tissue, the primary lesion, was inaccessible. Sequencing and analysis were limited to the TCR beta chain. Preferential use of TRBV28, TRBJ1-2 and TRBJ2-5 was observed in persistent disease, whereas TRBV20-1 and TRBJ2-1 were favored in newly diagnosed disease. A larger number of public clonotypes was shared among persistent patients (2,741) than among newly diagnosed patients (about 990). Compared with newly diagnosed patients, persistent Graves' disease patients had lower TCR Shannon entropy and fewer highly expanded clones, which suggests clonal expansion. The small sample size was acknowledged by the authors as a limitation that may reduce accuracy.

Taken with the paper, the label for time point translates to: newly diagnosed GD, antithyroid drugs for less than 3 months. For both TCR sequencing and RNA sequencing, RNA was extracted from PBMCs in TRIzol. The diagnosis of Graves' disease followed American Thyroid Association guidelines. Patients for the study were recruited at an endocrinology department in Xi'an, China. Each patient gave roughly 8.4 milliliters of peripheral blood, collected in an EDTA anticoagulant tube. Ficoll Paque Plus density gradient separation was used to isolate PBMCs, and no further T cell sorting was performed. An Agilent 2100 Bioanalyzer and agarose gel were used to check RNA quality, while a NanoDrop 2000 measured RNA concentration. This same sample was also taken into another study, of T cells in Graves' hyperthyroidism and ophthalmopathy. As noted in the second study: Stable Graves' hyperthyroidism was defined as the absence of progression to ophthalmopathy over 18 months of follow-up. The hyperthyroidism patients were between 18 and 65 years old and newly diagnosed, with a disease duration of less than 2 months. Patients with uncontrolled infections, other autoimmune diseases, pregnancy or lactation were excluded. Diagnoses were established on the basis of clinical symptoms, serum thyroxine and TRAb, thyroid ultrasound, and orbital computed tomography. The TCR CDR3 was subjected to a first round of RT-PCR using the HTBI primer set and the Qiagen OneStep RT-PCR kit. Blood samples also contained most of the expanded thyroid clonotypes (frequency above 0.001), which suggests that blood repertoires may reflect thyroid immune responses. A 13 V-J signature model separated ophthalmopathy from stable hyperthyroidism, with 87.88% sensitivity and about 81% specificity in cross-validation and 80%/75% in testing. In validation, the model predicted progression to ophthalmopathy a median of 6.5 months before onset, with roughly 70% sensitivity and almost 75% specificity. TCR V-J signatures able to tell the groups apart were searched for in a discovery cohort of 90 to 100 patients, of whom over 40 had Graves' ophthalmopathy and under 65 had stable Graves' hyperthyroidism. An independent validation cohort of around 19 hyperthyroidism patients and approximately 17 patients who later progressed to ophthalmopathy tested prospective prediction of ophthalmopathy. The roughly 100 discovery patients were randomly split 7:3 into training and test sets. In addition, the study compared T-cell repertoires in thyroid tissue and in blood from several Graves' hyperthyroidism patients. Following sampling, methimazole starting at 30 mg daily was given to hyperthyroidism patients, and high-dose intravenous methylprednisolone was given to ophthalmopathy patients. Libraries were constructed in a second round of multiplex PCR, after which size selection and purification were performed. Paired-end sequencing of the libraries was performed with 100 bp reads on an Illumina HiSeq2000. Raw data were processed with SOAPnuke, discarding reads with adapters, uncalled bases, mean Phred below 15, or no exact constant-primer or identifier match. COPE v1.2.5 was used to merge high-quality paired reads, and clonotypes were defined as unique nucleotide sequences. MiTCR v1.1 was used to align the clonotypes against IMGT TRBV, TRBD and TRBJ reference segments. Only V-J combinations with frequency above 0.0001, covering approximately 99% of repertoires, were analysed. The TCS score was defined as F50 (clonal expansion) divided by E x V (chaos), with BLOSUM62-based TCRdist calculated between CDR3 peptides within each V-J. Welch's t-statistics and random forest reduced fewer than 550 V-J features to fewer than 15, which were used in a naive Bayes classifier (R e1071). Sample size was not statistically predetermined, and blinding of investigators to group allocation was not performed. TCR Vbeta CDR3 sequencing of 120 to 150 peripheral blood samples (under 45 ophthalmopathy, approximately 80 hyperthyroidism and some 17 progressor patients) is reported in the paper.

The clonotype comes from a woman in her 30s with Graves disease. Donor details come from another sample of the same person, matched by shared clones. The sequencing here drew on peripheral blood mononuclear cells (PBMCs), taken at new diagnosis, from a patient treated with antithyroid drugs. The chain was built from TRBV28 and TRBJ2-1; the D gene assignment is perhaps TRBD1 or TRBD2, with each matching 5 bases. The nucleotide sequence reads TGTGCCAGCAGATCCGACAGACGGGGGTTCTTC. It codes for CASRSDRRGFF. The full variable domain, with segments outside the CDR3 supplied by the reference TRBV28 and TRBJ2-1 proteins, appears as DVKVTQSSRYLVKRTGEKVFLECVQDMDHENMFWYRQDPGLGLRLIYFSYDVKMKEKGDIPEGYSVSREKKERFSLILESASTNQTSMYLCASRSDRRGFFGPGTRLTVL.